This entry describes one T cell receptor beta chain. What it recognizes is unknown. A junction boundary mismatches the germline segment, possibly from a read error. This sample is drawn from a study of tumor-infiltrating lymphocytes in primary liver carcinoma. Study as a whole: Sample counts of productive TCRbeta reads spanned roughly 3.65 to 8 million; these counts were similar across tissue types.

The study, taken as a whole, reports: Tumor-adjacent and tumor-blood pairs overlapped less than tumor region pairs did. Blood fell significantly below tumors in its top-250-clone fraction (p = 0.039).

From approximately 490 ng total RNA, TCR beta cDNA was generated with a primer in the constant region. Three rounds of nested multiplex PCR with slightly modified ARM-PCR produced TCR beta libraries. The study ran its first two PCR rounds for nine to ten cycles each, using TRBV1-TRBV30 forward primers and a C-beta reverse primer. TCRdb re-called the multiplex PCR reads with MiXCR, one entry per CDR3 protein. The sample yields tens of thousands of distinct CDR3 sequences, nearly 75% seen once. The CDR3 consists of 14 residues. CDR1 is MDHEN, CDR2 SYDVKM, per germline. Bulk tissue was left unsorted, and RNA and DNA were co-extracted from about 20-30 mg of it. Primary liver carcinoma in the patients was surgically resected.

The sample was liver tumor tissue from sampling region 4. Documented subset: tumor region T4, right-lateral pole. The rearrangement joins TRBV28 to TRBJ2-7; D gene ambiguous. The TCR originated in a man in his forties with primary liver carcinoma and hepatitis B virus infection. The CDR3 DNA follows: TGTGCCAGCAGTTTCCATGTAAACTCCTACGAGCGGTACTTC. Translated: CASSFHVNSYERYF.